A single T cell receptor beta chain is shown here with its context. This clone was detected once. Its binding antigen is unknown. Base qualities are not at hand, and no much larger clone is one base apart. The cohort consisted of 600 to 750 healthy bone marrow donors. At the time of sampling, all cohort members were nominally healthy, though unrecorded immune exposures were likely present. The donor was CMV seropositive and belonged to the group of 250 to 350 seropositive cohort members. A peripheral blood sample was collected from each donor, and TCR beta sequencing was performed on peripheral blood mononuclear cells. Genomic DNA extraction from the blood cell samples was performed with the Qiagen DNeasy Blood Extraction Kit. This entry is derived from a study of cytomegalovirus exposure and HLA in healthy donors (TCRdb year 2017). With respect to the entire study: An earlier analysis of 587 of the donors reported approximately 260 Gb of sequence data and roughly 120 million unique TCR beta sequences obtained from roughly 170 million T cells. The T cell repertoires of 666 subjects were profiled by immunosequencing and related to cytomegalovirus serostatus. A separate validation cohort of 90 to 150 different subjects was used in addition to the 666-subject first cohort. Donor age, sex, ethnicity and CMV serostatus were compiled together with the repertoire data. A later analysis re-examined previously published TCR beta repertoires from several hundred donors and added high-resolution HLA genotyping to investigate patterns of TCR occurrence. Because of strong linkage in the cohort, roughly five DR-DQ haplotypes were treated as single units for association and clustering. HLA typing included class I and class II loci at four-digit resolution. To predict cytomegalovirus infection status, the study brought together high-throughput TCR immunosequencing, statistical association of individual TCRs with disease status, and machine learning. The study aimed to test whether signatures of past pathogen exposure could be identified by cataloging public T cell receptors. The later analysis used no new phenotypic data to find candidate immune exposures, relying instead on TCR beta sequences and their occurrence across donors. All discovery cohort repertoires had been generated on a single sequencing platform. An early release covering roughly 640 HLA-typed donors comprised approximately 290 gigabases of sequencing data and tens of millions of unique TCR sequences. An earlier analysis of several hundred of the donors used high-throughput TCR beta sequencing to judge whether each TCR beta V gene segment behaved as functional or pseudogenic. Genome-wide SNP genotypes for about three fifths of the roughly 670 donors were used in a later genetic analysis, which treated that subset as a discovery cohort. Of the 300 to 500 genotyped donors, 65% to 90% were placed in the genetic ancestry cluster associated with self-reported Caucasian donors. The number of typed donors differed by locus: about 620-640 for A, B, C, DRB1 and DQB1; 522 for DQA1; fewer than 610 for DPA1; and 400 to 480 for DPB1. On average, 235,054 unique TCR beta nucleotide sequences were sequenced per donor among a few hundred genotyped donors of the cohort, with roughly 18% of those sequences being non-productive.

The method was the immunoSEQ multiplex PCR assay. For the multiplex PCR, a mixture combining 60 forward primers for TCR Vbeta segments and 13 reverse primers for TCR Jbeta segments was used. A multiplex PCR assay on genomic DNA amplified the CDR3 region of rearranged TCR beta genes. The Illumina HiSeq System was used to sequence the amplified TCR beta libraries as 87-base-pair reads. On the study's bioinformatics: A later analysis tallied 80 million to 95 million unique TCR beta chains across the 666 repertoires, and some 12 million of those chains were shared by two or more donors. Raw reads were error-corrected and collapsed into unique sequences with a nearest-neighbor algorithm that merged closely related sequences to remove PCR and sequencing errors. Alignment of CDR3 sequences to IMGT reference sequences was used to assign V, D and J gene segments. For a sequence to be retained, a match of at least six nucleotides to both a V gene segment and a J gene segment was required. Rearrangements were classified as productive when the CDR3 lacked stop codons and remained in frame with V and J, and all other rearrangements were classified as non-productive. Following IMGT convention, CDR3 was defined as the stretch from the second conserved V-encoded cysteine to the conserved J-encoded phenylalanine. The earlier analysis of roughly 590 of the donors excluded sequences that lacked an unambiguous match to a single V gene segment. An earlier analysis of over 450 of the donors classified V segments as functional when productive rearrangements were above 56.7% and as segregating when the standard deviation between donors was above 5%. A statistical classification framework was developed to diagnose cytomegalovirus status using the catalog of TCR beta chain sequences. A later analysis assigned V and J genes by comparing TCR nucleotide sequences with IMGT/GENE-DB human TR gene sequences. Using the TCRdist pipeline, a later analysis assigned CDR3 sequences along with most-parsimonious VDJ recombination scenarios. In a later analysis, each TCR beta chain was defined by its CDR3 amino acid sequence together with its V-gene family, and reads without a unique V-gene family were excluded. A later analysis removed 592 highly shared, low-generation-probability nucleotide sequences to deal with suspected cross-contamination and a sequencing artifact. A later analysis calculated a clonal expansion index for each public chain from normalized within-repertoire ranks of inferred template counts. In a later analysis, generation probabilities were computed with a VDJ recombination model fitted to out-of-frame rearrangements, and the resulting probabilities were checked against IGoR. In a later analysis, hypergeometric tests were used to score TCR-TCR, TCR-HLA and TCR-CMV co-occurrence, with a repertoire-size bias correction applied to TCR pairs. False discovery rates were estimated in a later analysis by permuting HLA or CMV assignments 20 times. In a later analysis, co-occurring TCRs were grouped using DBSCAN, with TCRdist sequence similarity added in when clustering inside HLA-allele-positive subsets. Repertoires with fewer than 30,000 or more than 120,000 public chains were left out of co-occurrence clustering, as were five repertoires with anomalous nucleotide sharing. The source is immuneACCESS, and TCRdb retained only in-frame sequences with V and J called. Part of the clones is not carried over; for the studies checked, unresolved V genes explain less than half of this, and the remainder is unexplained. V and J calls and clone size are given by that table; D and trimming were obtained from the DNA. The sample table shows 200,000 to 300,000 clones, and roughly 86% are seen once. Together, the top ten hold 1.5% to 2% of the sample.

Overall study results and their limits: In a later genetic analysis, fewer N-insertions in productive TCRs were reported among donors in an Asian-associated ancestry cluster than the roughly 640-donor mean. Cytomegalovirus status was reported to be diagnosed by the classifier with high specificity and sensitivity in both the original and validation cohorts. Compared with equally common non-associated chains, HLA-associated TCR beta chains in a later analysis were more clonally expanded and had lower generation probabilities. In the study, around 160 TCR beta chains were listed as associated with cytomegalovirus. The earlier analysis of 450 to 700 of the donors excluded 15 to 20 rarely observed V segments, including chromosome 9 orphons, because counts were too low. Most TCR sequences were seen in very few donors, while some public TCRs were found in many individuals. At a false discovery rate of 0.05, a later analysis linked around 15,000 TCR beta sequences to specific HLA alleles. A further reported finding was that TCR beta sequences accurately predicted the HLA-A and HLA-B alleles for most subjects in the first cohort. Because the 87-base-pair reads could not distinguish some IMGT-functional V segments, including TRBV6-2 and TRBV6-3, those segments were excluded. The cohort was sequenced for TCR beta chains only, and without alpha or paired-chain data the features that could be detected were limited. In an earlier analysis of more than 500 of the donors, most TCR beta V segments appeared in productive rearrangements about 90% or about 30% of the time, broadly matching IMGT annotations. According to a later analysis, parvovirus B19, influenza, CMV and Epstein-Barr virus appeared linked to several top co-occurrence clusters. The authors suggested that the approach could potentially be extended to other disease states and immunological phenotypes. For the cohort, immune exposure information was limited to CMV serostatus. In vitro tests confirmed that three of the cytomegalovirus-associated TCR beta chains recognize cytomegalovirus antigens. Correlated functional status among segregating V segments might reflect linkage disequilibrium, but an unknown experimental factor could not be ruled out. When HLA alleles, especially DR and DQ, strongly co-occurred, attributing TCR associations to individual alleles was difficult. A group of highly shared sequence variants was considered likely to be a technical artifact of the sequencing pipeline. Presence/absence analyses assumed roughly uniform sequencing depth across donors, an assumption that may not hold. A later analysis found that most CMV-associated TCR beta chains appeared HLA-restricted, with HLA associations seemingly driven largely by CMV exposure. V-gene and J-gene trimming of TCR beta chains was associated with a missense DCLRE1C variant in a later genetic analysis, and the association was replicated in an independent cohort. In a later analysis, TCR association rates were found to vary across HLA loci, with the most associated TCRs seen for DRB1 alleles and the fewest for HLA-C alleles. Because some donors lacked HLA typing at each locus, the association tests relied only on the typed subset.

Reading the germline V gene gives CDR1 SGHTA and CDR2 FQGTGA. The cysteine opens and the phenylalanine closes a CDR3 of 15 amino acids. The read is trimmed to its CDR3 DNA, 45 bases read in frame from base 1. V sheds 4 bases and J sheds 5 bases, leaving 18 bases between their ends. The sequence derives from a woman between 35 and 50 years old in good health and CMV-seropositive. The rearrangement joined TRBV7-3 to TRBJ2-7, and the D gene may be TRBD2, 5 bases matching. The sequencing sample was made of PBMCs. The encoded CDR3 is CASSSDLAVSNEQYF. The nucleotides are TGTGCCAGCAGCTCAGACCTAGCAGTGTCAAACGAGCAGTACTTC.